The 10 T cell receptor beta chains given below trace back to one sample, sequenced in a study of T-cell memory formation after mild COVID-19. Each CDR3 protein gets one entry after TCRdb re-called the 5' RACE reads with MiXCR. Seen here are a few hundred thousand distinct CDR3 sequences, around 27% observed once, and the top ten hold roughly 14%. The sample consisted of PBMCs or a T cell subset sorted from them (not recorded which). These receptor sequences come from an adult woman who had mild COVID-19 (a few samples of this study predate the infection). Cell type and time point are not known.

Written as DNA, the CDR3 is TGTGCCAGCTCACCGGCAGGGGTAAGCAATCAGCCCCAGCATTTT. Translating gives CASSPAGVSNQPQHF. The chain employs TRBV18 and TRBJ1-5; D may be TRBD1 (6 bases). The germline V gene encodes CDR1 KGHSH and CDR2 LQKENI. CDR3 size: 15 residues. Trimming cost V 3 bases and J 1 base, with 10 bases left between them.

This chain uses TRBV29-1 with TRBJ2-3; weak D call: TRBD2 (5 bases). This CDR3 contains 13 residues. The V gene lost 3 bases and the J gene lost 6 bases, with 13 bases spanning the gap. Per germline, CDR1 SQVTM and CDR2 ANQGSEA. CDR3 DNA sequence: TGCAGCGTTGAGGGTGGGAGAGAGGATACGCAGTATTTT. Translating gives CSVEGGREDTQYF.

This clonotype showed up just a few times. The rearrangement uses TRBV5-5 and TRBJ2-1, with D unclear. The CDR3 is 15 amino acids. Trimming took 6 bases from V and 1 from J, leaving 14 bases between them. Per germline, CDR1 SGHKS and CDR2 YYEKEE (reference sequence). The CDR3 DNA sequence: TGTGCCAGCATACCCACCTACGTGTCCTACAATGAGCAGTTCTTC. Its protein product is CASIPTYVSYNEQFF. The full variable domain, in which reference TRBV5-5 and TRBJ2-1 provide the parts outside the CDR3, is DAGVTQSPTHLIKTRGQQVTLRCSPISGHKSVSWYQQVLGQGPQFIFQYYEKEERGRGNFPDRFSARQFPNYSSELNVNALLLGDSALYLCASIPTYVSYNEQFFGPGTRLTVL.

This clonotype has a handful of counts. V and J are TRBV9 and TRBJ2-3; D remains unclear. The germline CDR1 and CDR2 sequences are SGDLS and YYNGEE. V was trimmed by 3 bases and J by 0 bases, leaving 17 bases between them. CDR3 size: 17 residues. CDR3 region: CASSAPSTTRSTDTQYF. The CDR3 DNA reads TGTGCCAGCAGCGCACCATCCACTACACGCAGCACAGATACGCAGTATTTT.

The chain combines TRBV24-1 with TRBJ2-5, with D possibly TRBD1 on 8 matching bases. The CDR3 length is 14 residues. Looked up from germline, CDR1 is KGHDR and CDR2 is SFDVKD. V dropped 7 bases and J dropped 7 bases, with 18 bases sitting between them. The CDR3 here is CATSLTGGGATQYF. For the CDR3, the DNA is TGTGCCACCAGCCTTACAGGGGGGGGGGCGACCCAGTACTTC.

V gene TRBV12-3 or TRBV12-4 combines with J gene TRBJ2-7; TRBD2 matches 8 bases. V lost 3 bases to trimming and J lost 4 bases; unmatched junction nucleotides: 5. The CDR3 sequence is 14 residues long. The CDR3 sequence: CASSFTGGAYEQYF. The CDR3 DNA follows: TGTGCCAGCAGTTTCACCGGGGGGGCTTACGAGCAGTACTTC.

V is TRBV14 and J is TRBJ2-7; D may be TRBD2 (5 bases). The CDR3 runs to 12 residues. The V and J ends lost 1 base and 9 bases respectively, with 10 bases between them. The germline V gene has CDR1 SGHDN and CDR2 FVKESK. CDR3 coding DNA: TGTGCCAGCAGCCAAGGTGGGAGAGGGCAGTACTTC. Encoded protein: CASSQGGRGQYF.

This clonotype was counted a few times. V gene TRBV5-1 combines with J gene TRBJ1-1; 9 bases align to TRBD1. V shed 4 bases, J shed 4 bases, and the junction held 8 bases outside the gene matches. Germline V gives CDR1 SGHRS, CDR2 YFSETQ. The CDR3 consists of 15 residues. The CDR3 DNA sequence: TGCGCCAGCAGCGAGGGACAGGGAGGGGGCACTGAAGCTTTCTTT. Amino acids: CASSEGQGGGTEAFF. Together with reference TRBV5-1 and TRBJ1-1, the CDR3 gives the full variable domain: KAGVTQTPRYLIKTRGQQVTLSCSPISGHRSVSWYQQTPGQGLQFLFEYFSETQRNKGNFPGRFSGRQFSNSRSEMNVSTLELGDSALYLCASSEGQGGGTEAFFGQGTRLTVV.

This sequence joins TRBV20-1 and TRBJ2-7; 8 nucleotides match TRBD1. Germline CDR1 reads DFQATT; CDR2 reads SNEGSKA (reference sequence). The CDR3 spans 15 residues. The V segment lost 0 bases and the J segment 2 bases; nucleotides outside the gene matches: 6. The CDR3 nucleotides read TGCAGTGCTAGAGAGGGGATACAGGGGGCCTACGAGCAGTACTTC. Protein product: CSAREGIQGAYEQYF.

This chain links TRBV7-2 with TRBJ1-2, with D unresolved. Germline V gene sequence: CDR1 SGHTA, CDR2 FQGNSA. The CDR3 covers 11 residues. V lost 8 bases and J 2 bases, leaving 6 bases between the germline ends. CDR3 nucleotide sequence: TGTGCCAGCGGTGGGAACTATGGCTACACCTTC. This codes for CASGGNYGYTF.